This T cell receptor (beta chain) originates from a study of beta chain features in type 1 diabetes. Study-wide context: Patients looked much like healthy donors when it came to age, gender and cell yields.

Looked up from germline, CDR1 is SQVTM and CDR2 is ANQGSEA. V shed 4 bases, J shed 4 bases, and the junction held 0 bases outside the gene matches. The CDR3 runs to 12 residues. This clone was found a few times. Its target is unknown. Other DNA sequences in this specimen translate into the identical CDR3. Whole-study findings and limits: A potential influence of HLA type upon TCRB rearrangement remained unresolved herein. Fewer insertions but more deletions were seen at VDJ junctions in type 1 diabetes patients. The study found moderately but significantly shorter TCRB CDR3s in all four CD4+ subsets of Type 1 diabetes patients.

Sequenced material consisted of expressed TCRB transcripts (all of the isolated RNA was reverse transcribed). Profiled with immunoSEQ multiplex PCR; TCRdb holds only in-frame clones, not every one. This sample has under 450,000 clones, with approximately 13% found just once. The receptor comes from a young man in good health. Input material: naive CD4+ T cells from blood. V usage is TRBV29-1 and J usage is TRBJ1-2; 10 nucleotides line up with TRBD1. CDR3 in amino acids: CSVGTGGYGYTF. The CDR3 nucleotides read TGCAGCGTTGGGACAGGGGGCTATGGCTACACCTTC.